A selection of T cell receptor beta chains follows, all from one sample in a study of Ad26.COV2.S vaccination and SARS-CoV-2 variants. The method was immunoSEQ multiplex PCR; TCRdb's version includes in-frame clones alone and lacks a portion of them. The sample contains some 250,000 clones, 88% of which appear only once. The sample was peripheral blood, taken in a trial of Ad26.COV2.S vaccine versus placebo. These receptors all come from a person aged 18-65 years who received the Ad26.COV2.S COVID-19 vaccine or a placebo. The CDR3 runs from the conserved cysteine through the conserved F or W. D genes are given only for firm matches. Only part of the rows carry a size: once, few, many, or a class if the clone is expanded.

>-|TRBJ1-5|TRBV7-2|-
CASSLGQLAQPQHF
TGTGCCAGCAGCTTAGGACAGCTCGCTCAGCCCCAGCATTTT
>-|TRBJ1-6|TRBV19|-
CASSPRQGLNSPLHF
TGTGCCAGTAGTCCCCGCCAGGGACTTAATTCACCCCTCCACTTT
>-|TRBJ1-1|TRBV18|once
CASSPKAGVTEAFF
TGTGCCAGCTCACCAAAGGCAGGGGTCACTGAAGCTTTCTTT
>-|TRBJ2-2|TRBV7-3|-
CASSLGPAGNTGELFF
TGTGCCAGCAGCTTAGGCCCAGCGGGGAACACCGGGGAGCTGTTTTTT
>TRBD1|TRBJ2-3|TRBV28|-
CASRRNRGPNTDTQYF
TGTGCCAGCCGCCGTAACAGGGGCCCGAACACAGATACGCAGTATTTT
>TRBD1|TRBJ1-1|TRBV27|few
CASRPGQAYTEAFF
TGTGCCAGCAGACCGGGACAGGCGTACACTGAAGCTTTCTTT
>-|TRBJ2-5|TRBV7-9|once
CASSLVETQYF
TGTGCCAGCAGCTTGGTGGAGACCCAGTACTTC
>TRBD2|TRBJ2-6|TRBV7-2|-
CASSLLAVGANVLTF
TGTGCCAGCAGCCTACTAGCGGTGGGGGCCAACGTCCTGACTTTC
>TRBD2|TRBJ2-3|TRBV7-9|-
CASSSWTSGTDTQYF
TGTGCCAGCAGCTCTTGGACTAGCGGAACAGATACGCAGTATTTT
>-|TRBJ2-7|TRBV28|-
CASSPIKGKEQYF
TGTGCCAGCAGTCCTATAAAGGGTAAAGAGCAGTACTTC
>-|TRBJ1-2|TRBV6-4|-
CASSDTGVYGYTF
TGTGCCAGCAGTGACACCGGGGTCTATGGCTACACCTTC
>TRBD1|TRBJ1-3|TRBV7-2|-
CASSAQDRVGNTIYF
TGTGCCAGCAGCGCCCAAGACAGGGTTGGAAACACCATATATTTT
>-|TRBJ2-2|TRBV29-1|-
CSVESGPRTGELFF
TGCAGCGTTGAGAGCGGACCGAGGACCGGGGAGCTGTTTTTT
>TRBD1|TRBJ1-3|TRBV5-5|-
CASSLAAGQVNSGNTIYF
TGTGCCAGCAGCTTGGCCGCAGGACAGGTCAACTCTGGAAACACCATATATTTT
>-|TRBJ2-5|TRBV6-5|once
CASSWSETQYF
TGTGCCAGCAGTTGGTCAGAGACCCAGTACTTC
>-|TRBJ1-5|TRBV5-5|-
CASSVTGDISNQPQHF
TGTGCCAGCAGCGTCACCGGGGACATTAGCAATCAGCCCCAGCATTTT
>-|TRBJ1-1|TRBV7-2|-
CASSLMRGRVAEAFF
TGTGCCAGCAGCTTAATGCGGGGGAGGGTTGCTGAAGCTTTCTTT
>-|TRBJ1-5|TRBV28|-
CASSRRLSNQPQHF
TGTGCCAGCAGCCGCCGGCTTAGCAATCAGCCCCAGCATTTT
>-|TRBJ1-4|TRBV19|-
CASRRDEKLFF
TGTGCCAGTAGACGTGATGAAAAACTGTTTTTT
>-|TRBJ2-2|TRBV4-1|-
CASSQLPQGFTGELFF
TGCGCCAGCAGCCAACTCCCCCAGGGTTTCACCGGGGAGCTGTTTTTT
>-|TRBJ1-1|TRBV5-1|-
CASSLGSGLGVDTEAFF
TGCGCCAGCAGCTTGGGATCAGGGCTTGGCGTTGACACTGAAGCTTTCTTT
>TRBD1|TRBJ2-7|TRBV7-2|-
CASSLASARGYYREQYF
TGTGCCAGCAGCTTAGCGTCGGCCAGGGGGTATTATAGAGAGCAGTACTTC
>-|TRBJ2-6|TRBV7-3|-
CASSLIPGQPSSGANVLTF
TGTGCCAGCAGCTTAATTCCCGGACAACCATCCTCTGGGGCCAACGTCCTGACTTTC
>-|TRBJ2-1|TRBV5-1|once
CASSWPGPNVAEQFF
TGCGCCAGCAGCTGGCCGGGACCAAATGTGGCTGAGCAGTTCTTC
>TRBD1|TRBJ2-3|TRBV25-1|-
CASSEWGTGTGITDTQYF
TGTGCCAGCAGTGAATGGGGGACCGGGACAGGGATCACAGATACGCAGTATTTT
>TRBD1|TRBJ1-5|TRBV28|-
CASIQGGGQPQHF
TGTGCCAGCATTCAGGGGGGGGGTCAGCCCCAGCATTTT
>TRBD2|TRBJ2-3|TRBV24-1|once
CATSDQGLAGGRADTQYF
TGTGCCACCAGTGATCAGGGACTAGCGGGAGGGCGGGCAGATACGCAGTATTTT
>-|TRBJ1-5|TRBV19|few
CASSGEYQPQHF
TGTGCCAGCTCAGGGGAATATCAGCCCCAGCATTTT
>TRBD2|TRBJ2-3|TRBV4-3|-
CASSRGTSGSSGTDTQYF
TGCGCCAGCAGCCGAGGGACTAGCGGGTCGAGTGGCACAGATACGCAGTATTTT
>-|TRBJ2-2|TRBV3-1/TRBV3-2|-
CASSQGAGASTGELFF
TGTGCCAGCAGCCAAGGGGCAGGGGCGTCCACCGGGGAGCTGTTTTTT
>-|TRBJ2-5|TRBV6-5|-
CASSFISLGYPETQYF
TGTGCCAGCAGTTTCATATCCCTGGGATATCCGGAGACCCAGTACTTC
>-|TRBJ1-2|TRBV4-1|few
CASMRGYGTKLYGYTF
TGCGCCAGCATGCGGGGGTACGGGACAAAGCTTTATGGCTACACCTTC
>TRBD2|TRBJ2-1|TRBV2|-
CASGSVPTLAGLYNEQFF
TGTGCCAGCGGTTCCGTCCCTACACTAGCGGGTTTGTACAATGAGCAGTTCTTC
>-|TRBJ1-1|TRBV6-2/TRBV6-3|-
CASSYGGIGAFF
TGTGCCAGCAGTTACGGGGGAATTGGTGCTTTCTTT
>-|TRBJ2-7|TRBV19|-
CASSLIDTPEQYF
TGTGCCAGTAGCTTAATAGACACACCCGAGCAGTACTTC
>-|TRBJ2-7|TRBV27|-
CASSNGDTYEQYF
TGTGCCAGCTCCAACGGGGACACCTACGAGCAGTACTTC
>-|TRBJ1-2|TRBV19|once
CASSMRTGSGYTF
TGTGCCAGTAGTATGAGGACGGGGAGTGGCTACACCTTC
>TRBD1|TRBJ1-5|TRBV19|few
CASSMGQGRMPQHF
TGTGCCAGTAGTATGGGACAGGGGAGGATGCCCCAGCATTTT
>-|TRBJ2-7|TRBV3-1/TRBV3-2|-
CASSQSHSSYEQYF
TGTGCCAGCAGCCAATCACACTCCTCCTACGAGCAGTACTTC
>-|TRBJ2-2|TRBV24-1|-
CATMGDTMNTGELFF
TGTGCCACCATGGGAGACACCATGAACACCGGGGAGCTGTTTTTT
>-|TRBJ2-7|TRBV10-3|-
CAITQALDGAEYEQYF
TGTGCCATCACCCAAGCCCTTGACGGCGCCGAATACGAGCAGTACTTC
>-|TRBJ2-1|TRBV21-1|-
CASSKTDRYNEQFF
TGTGCCAGCAGCAAAACGGACAGGTACAATGAGCAGTTCTTC
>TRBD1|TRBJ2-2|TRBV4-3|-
CASSQRTGDAGELFF
TGCGCCAGCAGCCAGAGGACAGGGGACGCCGGGGAGCTGTTTTTT
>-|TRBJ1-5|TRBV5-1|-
CASSPGQGSRGNQPQHF
TGCGCCAGCAGCCCGGGGCAGGGGTCCCGGGGCAATCAGCCCCAGCATTTT
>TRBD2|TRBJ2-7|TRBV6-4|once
CASRGTSGRSYEQYF
TGTGCCAGCAGGGGGACTAGCGGCCGCTCCTACGAGCAGTACTTC
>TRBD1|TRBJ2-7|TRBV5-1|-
CASRAHGQGTNYLLYEQYF
TGCGCCAGCAGGGCTCACGGACAGGGCACAAACTACCTCCTCTACGAGCAGTACTTC
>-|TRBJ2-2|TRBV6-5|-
CASIQGNTGELFF
TGTGCCAGTATACAGGGTAATACCGGGGAGCTGTTTTTT
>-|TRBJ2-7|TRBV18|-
CASSPTQNYEQYF
TGTGCCAGCTCACCCACCCAGAACTACGAGCAGTACTTC
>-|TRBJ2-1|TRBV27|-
CASRPQGGVPNEQFF
TGTGCCAGCAGGCCGCAGGGGGGTGTTCCTAATGAGCAGTTCTTC
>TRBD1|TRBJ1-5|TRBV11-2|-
CASSYSGGLTQHF
TGTGCCAGCAGCTACTCAGGGGGTCTGACCCAGCATTTT